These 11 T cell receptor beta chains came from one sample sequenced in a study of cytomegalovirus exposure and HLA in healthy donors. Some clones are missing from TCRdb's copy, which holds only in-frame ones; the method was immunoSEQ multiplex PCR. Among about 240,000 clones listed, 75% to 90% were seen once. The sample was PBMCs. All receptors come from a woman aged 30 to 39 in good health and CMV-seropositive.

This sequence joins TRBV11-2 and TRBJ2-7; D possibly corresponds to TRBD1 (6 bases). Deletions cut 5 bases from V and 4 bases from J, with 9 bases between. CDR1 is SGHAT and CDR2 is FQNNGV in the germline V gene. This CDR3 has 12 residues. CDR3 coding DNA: TGTGCCAGCAGCGAAACAGGGTACGAGCAGTACTTC. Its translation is CASSETGYEQYF.

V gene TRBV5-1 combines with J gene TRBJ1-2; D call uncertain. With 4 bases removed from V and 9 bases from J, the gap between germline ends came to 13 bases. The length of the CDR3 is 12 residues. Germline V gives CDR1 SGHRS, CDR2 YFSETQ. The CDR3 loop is CASSPLTESYTF. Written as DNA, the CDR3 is TGCGCCAGCAGCCCCCTAACGGAGAGCTACACCTTC.

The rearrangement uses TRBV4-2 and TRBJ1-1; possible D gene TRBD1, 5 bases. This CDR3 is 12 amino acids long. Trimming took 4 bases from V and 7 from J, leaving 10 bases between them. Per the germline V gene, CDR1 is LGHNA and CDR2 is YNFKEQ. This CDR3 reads CASSLDRLEAFF. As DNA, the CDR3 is TGTGCCAGCAGCCTTGACAGACTTGAAGCTTTCTTT.

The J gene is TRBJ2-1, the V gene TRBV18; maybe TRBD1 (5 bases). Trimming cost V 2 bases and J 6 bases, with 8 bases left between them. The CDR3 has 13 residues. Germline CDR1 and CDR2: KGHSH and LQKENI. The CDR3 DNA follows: TGTGCCAGCTCACCATTAACAGGCAATGAGCAGTTCTTC. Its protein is CASSPLTGNEQFF.

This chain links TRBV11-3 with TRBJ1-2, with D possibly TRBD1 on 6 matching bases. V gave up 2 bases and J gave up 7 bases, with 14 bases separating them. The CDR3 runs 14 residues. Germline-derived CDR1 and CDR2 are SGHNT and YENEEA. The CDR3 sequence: CASSLRFQGPGYTF. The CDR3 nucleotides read TGTGCCAGCAGCTTAAGATTCCAGGGGCCTGGCTACACCTTC. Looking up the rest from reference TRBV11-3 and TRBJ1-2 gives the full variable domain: EAGVVQSPRYKIIEKKQPVAFWCNPISGHNTLYWYLQNLGQGPELLIRYENEEAVDDSQLPKDRFSAERLKGVDSTLKIQPAELGDSAVYLCASSLRFQGPGYTFGSGTRLTVV.

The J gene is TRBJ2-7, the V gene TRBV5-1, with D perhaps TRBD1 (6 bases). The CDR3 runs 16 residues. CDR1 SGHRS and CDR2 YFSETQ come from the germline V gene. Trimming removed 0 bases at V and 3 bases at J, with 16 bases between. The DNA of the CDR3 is TGCGCCAGCAGCTTGGCCCCGACAGGCTACAGCTACGAGCAGTACTTC. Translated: CASSLAPTGYSYEQYF.

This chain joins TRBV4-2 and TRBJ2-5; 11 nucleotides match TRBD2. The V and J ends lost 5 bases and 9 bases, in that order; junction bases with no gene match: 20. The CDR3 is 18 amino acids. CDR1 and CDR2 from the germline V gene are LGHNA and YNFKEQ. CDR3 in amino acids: CASSSRNSGGVVYWAQYF. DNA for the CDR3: TGTGCCAGCAGCTCCCGAAATAGCGGGGGGGTAGTTTATTGGGCCCAGTACTTC.

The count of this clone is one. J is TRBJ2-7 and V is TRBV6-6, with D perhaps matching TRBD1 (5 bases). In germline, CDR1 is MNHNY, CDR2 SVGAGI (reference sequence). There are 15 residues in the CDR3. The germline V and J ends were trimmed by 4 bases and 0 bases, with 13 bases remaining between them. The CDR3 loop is CASSFQDTFSYEQYF. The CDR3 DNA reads TGTGCCAGCAGTTTTCAGGACACCTTCTCCTACGAGCAGTACTTC.

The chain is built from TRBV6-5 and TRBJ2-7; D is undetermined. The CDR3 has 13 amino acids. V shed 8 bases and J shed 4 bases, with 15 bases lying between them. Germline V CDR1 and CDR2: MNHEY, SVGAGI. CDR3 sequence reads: CASHLGDGYEQYF. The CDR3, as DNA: TGTGCCAGCCATCTCGGAGACGGGTACGAGCAGTACTTC.

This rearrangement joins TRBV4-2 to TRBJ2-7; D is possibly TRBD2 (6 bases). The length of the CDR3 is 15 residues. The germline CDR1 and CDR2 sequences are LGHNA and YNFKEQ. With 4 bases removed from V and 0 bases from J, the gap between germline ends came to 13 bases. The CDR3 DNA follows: TGTGCCAGCAGCCTGCGGGACTTCGACTCCTACGAGCAGTACTTC. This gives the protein CASSLRDFDSYEQYF.

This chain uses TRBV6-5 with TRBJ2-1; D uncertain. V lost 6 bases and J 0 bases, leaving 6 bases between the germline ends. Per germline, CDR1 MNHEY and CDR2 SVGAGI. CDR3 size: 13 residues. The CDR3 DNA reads TGTGCCAGCAGGGGCAGCTCCTACAATGAGCAGTTCTTC. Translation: CASRGSSYNEQFF.